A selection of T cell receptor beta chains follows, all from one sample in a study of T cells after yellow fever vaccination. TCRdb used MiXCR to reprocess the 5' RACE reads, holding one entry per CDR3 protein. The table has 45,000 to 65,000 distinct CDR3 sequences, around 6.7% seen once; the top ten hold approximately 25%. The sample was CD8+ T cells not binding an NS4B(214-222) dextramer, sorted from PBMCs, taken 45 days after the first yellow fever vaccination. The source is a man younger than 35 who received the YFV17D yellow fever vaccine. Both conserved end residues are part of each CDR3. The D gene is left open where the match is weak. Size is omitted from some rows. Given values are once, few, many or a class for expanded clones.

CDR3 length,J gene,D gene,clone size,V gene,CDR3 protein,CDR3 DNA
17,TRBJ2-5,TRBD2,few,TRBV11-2,CASSSGPSGGPAGTQYF,TGTGCCAGCAGCTCGGGCCCTAGCGGGGGACCGGCGGGGACCCAGTACTTC
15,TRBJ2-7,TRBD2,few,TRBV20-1,CSARDPSGATYEQYF,TGCAGTGCTAGAGATCCCAGCGGGGCCACCTACGAGCAGTACTTC
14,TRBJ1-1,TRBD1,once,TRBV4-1,CASSIRQGATEAFF,TGCGCCAGCAGCATCCGGCAGGGGGCCACTGAAGCTTTCTTT
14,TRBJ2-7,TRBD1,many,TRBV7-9,CASRAGTGGYEQYF,TGTGCCAGCAGAGCCGGGACAGGGGGTTACGAGCAGTACTTC
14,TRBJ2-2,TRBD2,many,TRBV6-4,CASSASGDTGELFF,TGTGCCAGCAGTGCTAGCGGGGACACCGGGGAGCTGTTTTTT
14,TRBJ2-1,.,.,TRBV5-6,CASSPGVLCDEQFF,TGTGCCAGCAGCCCCGGGGTCCTCTGCGATGAGCAGTTCTTC
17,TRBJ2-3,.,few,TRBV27,CASSSASGTIPTDTQYF,TGTGCCAGCAGTTCGGCATCCGGGACGATCCCCACAGATACGCAGTATTTT
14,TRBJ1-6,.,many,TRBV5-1,CASGPGANNSPLHF,TGCGCCAGCGGCCCAGGGGCGAATAATTCACCCCTCCACTTT
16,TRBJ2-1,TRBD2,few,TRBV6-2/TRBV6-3,CASSQTSGVIYNEQFF,TGTGCCAGCAGCCAGACTAGCGGGGTGATCTACAATGAGCAGTTCTTC
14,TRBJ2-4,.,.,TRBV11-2,CASSLLSAGHMQYF,TGTGCCAGCAGCTTATTGAGCGCAGGGCACATGCAGTACTTC
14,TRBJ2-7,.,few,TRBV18,CASSPGTAAYEQYF,TGTGCCAGCTCACCCGGGACGGCGGCCTACGAGCAGTACTTC
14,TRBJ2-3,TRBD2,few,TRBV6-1,CASTPRGDVDTQYF,TGTGCCAGCACCCCGCGGGGGGATGTAGATACGCAGTATTTT
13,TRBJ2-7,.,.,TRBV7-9,CASSTSWHTEQYF,TGTGCCAGCAGCACGTCCTGGCATACGGAGCAGTACTTC
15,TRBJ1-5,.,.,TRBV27,CASSLSGDVNQPQHF,TGTGCCAGCAGTTTATCTGGGGACGTGAATCAGCCCCAGCATTTT
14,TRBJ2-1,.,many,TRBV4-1,CASSQGPGTDEQFF,TGCGCCAGCAGCCAAGGACCGGGAACCGATGAGCAGTTCTTC
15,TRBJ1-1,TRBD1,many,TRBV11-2,CASSPTGDEDTEAFF,TGTGCCAGCAGCCCGACAGGGGATGAGGACACTGAAGCTTTCTTT
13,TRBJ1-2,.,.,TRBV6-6,CASSPLANYGYTF,TGTGCCAGCAGCCCCCTAGCTAACTATGGCTACACCTTC
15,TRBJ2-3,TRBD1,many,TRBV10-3,CAISEPDRSTDTQYF,TGTGCCATCAGTGAGCCGGACAGGTCTACAGATACGCAGTATTTT
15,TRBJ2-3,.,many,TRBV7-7,CASSPGPSSTDTQYF,TGTGCTAGCAGCCCGGGCCCGTCTAGCACAGATACGCAGTATTTT
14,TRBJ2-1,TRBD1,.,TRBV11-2,CASTPGGFLHEQFF,TGTGCCAGCACCCCAGGGGGCTTCTTGCATGAGCAGTTCTTC
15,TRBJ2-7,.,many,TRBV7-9,CASSLLSDASYEQYF,TGTGCCAGCAGCTTGTTATCGGACGCTTCCTACGAGCAGTACTTC
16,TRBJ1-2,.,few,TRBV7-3,CASSLIRGQNLRGYTF,TGTGCCAGCAGCTTAATTCGTGGGCAGAATCTCCGTGGCTACACCTTC
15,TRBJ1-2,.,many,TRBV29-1,CSVEDFRKGLYGYTF,TGCAGCGTTGAAGATTTCCGGAAAGGGCTCTATGGCTACACCTTC
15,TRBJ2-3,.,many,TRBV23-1,CASSQSARVADTQYF,TGCGCCAGCAGTCAATCGGCCCGGGTAGCAGATACGCAGTATTTT
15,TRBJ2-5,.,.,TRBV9,CASSDRDRSQETQYF,TGTGCCAGCAGCGACCGGGACCGGAGCCAAGAGACCCAGTACTTC
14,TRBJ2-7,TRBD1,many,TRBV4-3,CASTAGQGPYEQYF,TGCGCCAGCACCGCGGGACAGGGGCCTTACGAGCAGTACTTC
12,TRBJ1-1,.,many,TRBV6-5,CASSYGDTEAFF,TGTGCCAGCAGTTACGGGGACACTGAAGCTTTCTTT
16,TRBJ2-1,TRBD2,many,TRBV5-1,CASSPGLAGDYNEQFF,TGCGCCAGCAGCCCAGGACTAGCGGGGGATTACAATGAGCAGTTCTTC
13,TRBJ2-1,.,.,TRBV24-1,CATDSPTYNEQFF,TGTGCCACAGACAGCCCTACCTACAATGAGCAGTTCTTC
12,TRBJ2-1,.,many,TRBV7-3,CASSFDGNEQFF,TGTGCCAGCAGCTTCGACGGCAATGAGCAGTTCTTC
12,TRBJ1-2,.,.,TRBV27,CASLGGGYGYTF,TGTGCCAGTCTCGGAGGGGGCTATGGCTACACCTTC
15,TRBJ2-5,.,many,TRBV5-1,CASRIRQSGQETQYF,TGCGCCAGCAGAATTCGTCAGTCCGGACAAGAGACCCAGTACTTC
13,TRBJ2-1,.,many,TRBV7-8,CASSFGRSGEQFF,TGTGCCAGCAGCTTTGGTAGGTCGGGTGAGCAGTTCTTC
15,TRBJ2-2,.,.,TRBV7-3,CASSLEGGDTGELFF,TGTGCCAGCAGCTTAGAGGGGGGGGACACCGGGGAGCTGTTTTTT
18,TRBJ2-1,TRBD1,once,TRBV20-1,CCATSGTGTFHWVNEQFF,TGCTGTGCTACTTCCGGGACAGGGACATTCCATTGGGTCAATGAGCAGTTCTTC
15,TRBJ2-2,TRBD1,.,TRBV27,CASSPTTGAPGELFF,TGTGCCAGCAGTCCCACGACAGGGGCACCCGGGGAGCTGTTTTTT
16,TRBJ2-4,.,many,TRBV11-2,CASSLEAGFAKNIQYF,TGTGCCAGCAGCTTAGAGGCAGGATTCGCCAAAAACATTCAGTACTTC
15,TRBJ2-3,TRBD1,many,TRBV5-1,CASSPGTGPTDTQYF,TGCGCCAGCAGCCCCGGGACAGGCCCCACAGATACGCAGTATTTT
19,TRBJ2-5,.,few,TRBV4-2,CASSQELFNGHTYQETQYF,TGTGCCAGCAGCCAAGAGCTCTTTAATGGACATACGTACCAAGAGACCCAGTACTTC
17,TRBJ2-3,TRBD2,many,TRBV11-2,CASSLDVSGAPADTQYF,TGTGCCAGCAGCTTAGATGTGAGCGGGGCCCCCGCAGATACGCAGTATTTT
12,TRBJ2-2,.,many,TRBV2,CASSQNPGELFF,TGTGCCAGCAGTCAGAACCCCGGGGAGCTGTTTTTT
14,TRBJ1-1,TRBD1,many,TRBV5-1,CASSLGRGHTEAFF,TGCGCCAGCAGCTTGGGCAGGGGGCACACTGAAGCTTTCTTT
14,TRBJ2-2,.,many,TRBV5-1,CASSLVRNTGELFF,TGCGCCAGCAGCTTGGTTAGAAACACCGGGGAGCTGTTTTTT
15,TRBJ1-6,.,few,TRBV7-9,CASSHSGGPWAPLHF,TGTGCCAGCAGTCACTCGGGGGGCCCCTGGGCACCCCTCCACTTT
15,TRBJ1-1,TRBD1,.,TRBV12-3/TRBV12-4,CATTNLTGFNTEAFF,TGTGCCACCACCAACCTGACAGGGTTTAACACTGAAGCTTTCTTT
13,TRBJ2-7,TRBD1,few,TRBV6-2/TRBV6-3,CASSTDRGREQYF,TGTGCCAGCAGTACAGACAGGGGGCGAGAGCAGTACTTC
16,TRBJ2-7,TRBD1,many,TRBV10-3,CAISEPRTGLLYEQYF,TGTGCCATCAGTGAGCCAAGGACAGGGTTGTTGTACGAGCAGTACTTC
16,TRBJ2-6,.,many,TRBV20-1,CSARDGGGPGANVLTF,TGCAGTGCTAGAGATGGGGGCGGGCCTGGGGCCAACGTCCTGACTTTC
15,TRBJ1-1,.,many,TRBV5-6,CASSLEDPRGTEAFF,TGTGCCAGCAGCTTGGAAGACCCGAGGGGCACTGAAGCTTTCTTT